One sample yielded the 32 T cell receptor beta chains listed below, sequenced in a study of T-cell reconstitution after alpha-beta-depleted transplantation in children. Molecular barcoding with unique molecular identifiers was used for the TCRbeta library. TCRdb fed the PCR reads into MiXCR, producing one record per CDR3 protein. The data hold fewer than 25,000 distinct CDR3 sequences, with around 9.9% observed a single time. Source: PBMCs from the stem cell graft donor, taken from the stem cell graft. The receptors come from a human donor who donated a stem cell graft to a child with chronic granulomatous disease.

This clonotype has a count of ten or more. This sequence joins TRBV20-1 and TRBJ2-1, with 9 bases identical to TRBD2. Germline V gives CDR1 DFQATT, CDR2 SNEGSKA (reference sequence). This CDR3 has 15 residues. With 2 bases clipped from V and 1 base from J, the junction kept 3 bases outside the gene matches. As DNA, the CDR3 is TGCAGTGCTAGACGCGGGGGGGCGTCCTACAATGAGCAGTTCTTC. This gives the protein CSARRGGASYNEQFF.

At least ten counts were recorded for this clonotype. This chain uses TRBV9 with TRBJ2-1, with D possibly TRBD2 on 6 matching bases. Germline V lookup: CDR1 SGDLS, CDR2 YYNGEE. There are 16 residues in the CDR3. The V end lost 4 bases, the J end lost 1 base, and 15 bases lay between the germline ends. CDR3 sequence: CASSPLGLGSYNEQFF. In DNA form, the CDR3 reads TGTGCCAGCAGCCCCCTGGGACTCGGATCCTACAATGAGCAGTTCTTC.

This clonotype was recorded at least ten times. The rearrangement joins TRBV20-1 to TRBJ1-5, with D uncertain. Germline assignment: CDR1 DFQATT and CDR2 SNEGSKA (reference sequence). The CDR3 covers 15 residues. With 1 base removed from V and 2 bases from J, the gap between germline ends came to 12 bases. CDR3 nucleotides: TGCAGTGCTAGAGTTGCGGGAACGGGCAATCAGCCCCAGCATTTT. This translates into CSARVAGTGNQPQHF.

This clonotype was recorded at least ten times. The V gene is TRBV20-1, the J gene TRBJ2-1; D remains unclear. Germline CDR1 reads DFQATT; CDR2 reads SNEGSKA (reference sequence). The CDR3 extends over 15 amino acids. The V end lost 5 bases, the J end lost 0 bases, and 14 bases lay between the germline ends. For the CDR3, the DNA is TGCAGTGCTCACGAAGAGGTCTCCTCCTACAATGAGCAGTTCTTC. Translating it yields CSAHEEVSSYNEQFF.

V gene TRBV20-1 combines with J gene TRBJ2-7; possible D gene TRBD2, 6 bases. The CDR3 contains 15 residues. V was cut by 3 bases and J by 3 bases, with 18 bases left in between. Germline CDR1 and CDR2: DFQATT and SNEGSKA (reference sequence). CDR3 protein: CSASWLAKSYYEQYF. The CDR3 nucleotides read TGCAGTGCTAGTTGGCTAGCGAAATCGTACTACGAGCAGTACTTC.

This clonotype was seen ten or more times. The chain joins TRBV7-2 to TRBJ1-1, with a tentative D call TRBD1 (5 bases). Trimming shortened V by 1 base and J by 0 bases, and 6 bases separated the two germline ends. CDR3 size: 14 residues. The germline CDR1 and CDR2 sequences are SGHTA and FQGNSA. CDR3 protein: CASSLEGLNTEAFF. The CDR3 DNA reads TGTGCCAGCAGCTTAGAGGGGTTGAACACTGAAGCTTTCTTT.

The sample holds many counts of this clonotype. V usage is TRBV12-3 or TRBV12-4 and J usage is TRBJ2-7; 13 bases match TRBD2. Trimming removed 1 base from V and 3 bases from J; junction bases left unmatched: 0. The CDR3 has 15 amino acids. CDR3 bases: TGTGCCAGCAGTTTAGGGACTAGCGGGAGCTACGAGCAGTACTTC. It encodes CASSLGTSGSYEQYF.

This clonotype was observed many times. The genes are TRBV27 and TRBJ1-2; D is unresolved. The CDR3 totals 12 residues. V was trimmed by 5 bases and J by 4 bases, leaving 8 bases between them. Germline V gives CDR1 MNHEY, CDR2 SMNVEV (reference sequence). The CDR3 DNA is TGTGCCAGCAGTCCAAATTTCTATGGCTACACCTTC. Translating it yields CASSPNFYGYTF.

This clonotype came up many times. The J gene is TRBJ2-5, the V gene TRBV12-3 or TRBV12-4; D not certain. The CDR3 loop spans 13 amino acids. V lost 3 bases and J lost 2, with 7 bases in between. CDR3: CASSLGGQETQYF. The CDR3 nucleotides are TGTGCCAGCAGTTTGGGCGGACAAGAGACCCAGTACTTC.

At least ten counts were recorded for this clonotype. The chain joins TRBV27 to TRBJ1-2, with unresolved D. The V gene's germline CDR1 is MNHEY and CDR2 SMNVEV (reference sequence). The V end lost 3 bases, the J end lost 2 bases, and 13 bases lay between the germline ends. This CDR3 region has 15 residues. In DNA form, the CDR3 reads TGTGCCAGCAGTTTGAGTAAAAAGACCAACTATGGCTACACCTTC. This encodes CASSLSKKTNYGYTF.

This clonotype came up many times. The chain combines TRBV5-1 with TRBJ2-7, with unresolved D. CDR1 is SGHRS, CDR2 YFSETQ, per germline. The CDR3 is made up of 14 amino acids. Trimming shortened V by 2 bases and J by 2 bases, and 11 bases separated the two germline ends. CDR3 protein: CASSLGNSAYEQYF. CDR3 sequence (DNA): TGCGCCAGCAGCTTAGGCAACAGTGCCTACGAGCAGTACTTC.

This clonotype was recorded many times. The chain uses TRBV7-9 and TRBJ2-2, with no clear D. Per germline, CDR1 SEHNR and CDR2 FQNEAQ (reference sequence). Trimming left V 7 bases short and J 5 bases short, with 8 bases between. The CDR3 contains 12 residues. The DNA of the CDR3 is TGTGCCAGCACACGGGCTACCGGGGAGCTGTTTTTT. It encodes CASTRATGELFF.

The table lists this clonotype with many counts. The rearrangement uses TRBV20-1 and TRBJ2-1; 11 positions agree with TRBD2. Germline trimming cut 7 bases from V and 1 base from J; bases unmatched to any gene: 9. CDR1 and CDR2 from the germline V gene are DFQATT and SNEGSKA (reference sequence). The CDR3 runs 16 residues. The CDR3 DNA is TGCAGTGTCCCTAGCGGGAGGAGTACGTCCTACAATGAGCAGTTCTTC. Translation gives CSVPSGRSTSYNEQFF.

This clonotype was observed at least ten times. The CDR3 reads CASSFPGHGETQYF. Here the CDR3 DNA reads TGTGCCAGCTCATTTCCGGGACACGGTGAGACCCAGTACTTC. V is TRBV18 and J is TRBJ2-5; tentatively, D is TRBD1 (6 bases). The CDR3 is 14 amino acids. The germline gives CDR1 KGHSH, CDR2 LQKENI. V lost 5 bases to trimming and J lost 5 bases, with 15 bases between them.

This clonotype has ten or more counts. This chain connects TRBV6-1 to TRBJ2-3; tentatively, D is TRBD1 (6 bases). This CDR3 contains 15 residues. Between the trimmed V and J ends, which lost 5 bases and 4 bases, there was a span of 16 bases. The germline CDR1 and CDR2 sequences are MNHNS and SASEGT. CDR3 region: CASSQQGRGADTQYF. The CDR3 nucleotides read TGTGCCAGCAGTCAACAGGGTAGGGGCGCAGATACGCAGTATTTT.

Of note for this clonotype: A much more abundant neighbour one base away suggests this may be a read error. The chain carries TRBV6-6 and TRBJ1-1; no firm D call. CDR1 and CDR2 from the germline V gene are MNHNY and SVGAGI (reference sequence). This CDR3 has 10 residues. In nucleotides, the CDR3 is TGTGCCAGCACGGGATCGAGGTTTTCTTTT. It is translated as CASTGSRFSF.

The chain's CDR3 is CASSIQESSYNEQFF. In DNA form, the CDR3 reads TGTGCCAGTAGTATCCAGGAAAGCTCCTACAATGAGCAGTTCTTC. V and J are TRBV19 and TRBJ2-1; D gene unclear. Germline V gene lookup returns CDR1 LNHDA and CDR2 SQIVND (reference sequence). Trimming took 3 bases from V and 0 from J, leaving 9 bases between them. CDR3 size: 15 residues.

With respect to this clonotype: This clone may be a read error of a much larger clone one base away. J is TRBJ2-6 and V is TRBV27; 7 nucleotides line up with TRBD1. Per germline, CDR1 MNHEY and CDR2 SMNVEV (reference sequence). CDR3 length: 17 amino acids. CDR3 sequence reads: CASSLPPRGNGANGLTF. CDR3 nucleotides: TGTGCCAGCAGTTTACCTCCCAGGGGGAATGGGGCCAACGGCCTGACTTTC.

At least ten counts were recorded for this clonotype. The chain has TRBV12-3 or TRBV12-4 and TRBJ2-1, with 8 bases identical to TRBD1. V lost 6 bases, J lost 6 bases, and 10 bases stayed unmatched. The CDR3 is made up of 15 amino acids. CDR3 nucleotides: TGTGCCAGCAGGACCCGGGACAGGCCGAGCAATGAGCAGTTCTTC. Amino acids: CASRTRDRPSNEQFF.

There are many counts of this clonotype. CDR3 loop: CSARRTSTDTQYF. CDR3 nucleotides: TGCAGTGCTAGACGGACTAGCACAGATACGCAGTATTTT. This sequence joins TRBV20-1 and TRBJ2-3; tentative D call: TRBD2 (5 bases). CDR1 and CDR2 from the germline V gene are DFQATT and SNEGSKA (reference sequence). The CDR3 is 13 residues long. V was pared by 2 bases and J by 0 bases, with 6 bases between.

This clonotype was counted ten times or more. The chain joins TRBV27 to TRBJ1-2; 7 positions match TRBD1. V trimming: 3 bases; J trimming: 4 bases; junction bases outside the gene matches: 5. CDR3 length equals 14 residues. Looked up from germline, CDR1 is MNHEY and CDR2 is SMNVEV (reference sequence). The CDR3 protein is CASSFSGQSYGYTF. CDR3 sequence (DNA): TGTGCCAGCAGTTTTTCGGGACAGAGCTATGGCTACACCTTC.

This chain's CDR3 is CATSRGTGNTNEKLFF. The CDR3 DNA follows: TGTGCCACCAGCAGAGGGACAGGGAACACTAATGAAAAACTGTTTTTT. V usage is TRBV15 and J usage is TRBJ1-4; the match to TRBD1 covers 8 bases. V shed 1 base and J 2 bases; nucleotides not matched to a gene: 3. CDR3 length equals 16 residues. The germline V gene has CDR1 LNHNV and CDR2 YYDKDF (reference sequence).

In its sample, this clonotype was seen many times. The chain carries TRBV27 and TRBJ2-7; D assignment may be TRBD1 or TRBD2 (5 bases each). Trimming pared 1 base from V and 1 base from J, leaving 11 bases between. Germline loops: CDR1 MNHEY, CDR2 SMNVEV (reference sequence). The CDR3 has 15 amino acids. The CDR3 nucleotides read TGTGCCAGCAGTTTATGGGGGAGTCTGTCCTACGAGCAGTACTTC. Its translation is CASSLWGSLSYEQYF.

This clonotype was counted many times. The CDR3 sequence: CAISESIVAADNEQFF. The DNA for the CDR3 is TGTGCCATCAGTGAGTCGATAGTAGCGGCAGACAATGAGCAGTTCTTC. This chain uses TRBV10-3 with TRBJ2-1, with D maybe TRBD2 (6 bases). Germline assignment: CDR1 ENHRY and CDR2 SYGVKD. Trimming cost V 0 bases and J 5 bases, with 14 bases left between them. CDR3 length: 16 residues.

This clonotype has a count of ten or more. CDR3 bases: TGTGCCAGCAGCCCGCGGACAGGTGGGGCCCCGCCCCAGCATTTT. Translating gives CASSPRTGGAPPQHF. V is TRBV12-3 or TRBV12-4 and J is TRBJ1-5, with TRBD1 matching over 7 bases. V dropped 6 bases and J dropped 9; count of bases not matched to a gene: 14. The CDR3 loop spans 15 amino acids.

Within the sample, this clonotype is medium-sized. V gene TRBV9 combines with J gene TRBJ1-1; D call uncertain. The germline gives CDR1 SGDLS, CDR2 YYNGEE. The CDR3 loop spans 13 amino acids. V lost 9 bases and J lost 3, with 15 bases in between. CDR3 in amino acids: CAKTTEAHTEAFF. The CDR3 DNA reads TGTGCCAAAACAACGGAAGCTCACACTGAAGCTTTCTTT.

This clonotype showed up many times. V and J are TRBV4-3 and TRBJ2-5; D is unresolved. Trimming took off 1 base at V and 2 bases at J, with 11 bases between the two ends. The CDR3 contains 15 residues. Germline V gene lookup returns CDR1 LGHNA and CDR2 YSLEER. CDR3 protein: CASSQVFRPQETQYF. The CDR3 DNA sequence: TGCGCCAGCAGCCAAGTGTTCAGACCACAAGAGACCCAGTACTTC.

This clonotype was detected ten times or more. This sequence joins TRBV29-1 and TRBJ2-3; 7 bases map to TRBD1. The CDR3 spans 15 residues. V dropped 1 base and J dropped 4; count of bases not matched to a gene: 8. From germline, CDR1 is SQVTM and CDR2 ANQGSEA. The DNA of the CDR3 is TGCAGCGTTGAAGGAGGACAGGAAAAAGCAGATACGCAGTATTTT. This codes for CSVEGGQEKADTQYF.

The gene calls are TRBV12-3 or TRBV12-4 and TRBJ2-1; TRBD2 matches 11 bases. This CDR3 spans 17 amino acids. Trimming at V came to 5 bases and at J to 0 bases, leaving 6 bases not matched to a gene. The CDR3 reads CASSQYTSGSSYNEQFF. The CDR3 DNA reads TGTGCCAGCAGTCAATATACTAGCGGGAGCTCCTACAATGAGCAGTTCTTC.

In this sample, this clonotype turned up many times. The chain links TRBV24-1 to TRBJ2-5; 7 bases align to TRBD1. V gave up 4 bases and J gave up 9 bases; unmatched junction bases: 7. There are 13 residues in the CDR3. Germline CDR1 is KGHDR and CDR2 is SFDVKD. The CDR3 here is CATSDSDRTSQYF. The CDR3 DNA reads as TGTGCCACCAGTGACTCGGACAGGACGTCCCAGTACTTC.

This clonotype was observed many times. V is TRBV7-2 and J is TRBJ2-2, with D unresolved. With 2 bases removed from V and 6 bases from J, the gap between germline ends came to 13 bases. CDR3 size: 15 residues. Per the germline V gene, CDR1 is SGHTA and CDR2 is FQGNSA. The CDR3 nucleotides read TGTGCCAGCAGCTTATCCGATCGCCAGGCCGGGGAGCTGTTTTTT. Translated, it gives CASSLSDRQAGELFF.

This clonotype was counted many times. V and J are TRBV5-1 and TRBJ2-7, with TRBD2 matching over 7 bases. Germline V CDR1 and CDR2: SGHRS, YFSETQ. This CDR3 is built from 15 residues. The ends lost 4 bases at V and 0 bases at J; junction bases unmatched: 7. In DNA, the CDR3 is TGCGCCAGCAGCCGCACTAGCGCGAGCTCCTACGAGCAGTACTTC. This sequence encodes CASSRTSASSYEQYF.